These 6 T cell receptor beta chains came from one sample sequenced in a study of cytomegalovirus exposure and HLA in healthy donors. Primers: 60 Vbeta forward and 13 Jbeta reverse. Data came from immunoSEQ multiplex PCR; TCRdb stores just in-frame clones and leaves some out. The sample includes about 110,000 clones, about three quarters of them seen just once. What was sequenced was PBMCs. These receptor sequences come from an older woman in good health and CMV-seropositive.

With regard to this clone: The junction departs from germline at one end; a sequencing error may be responsible. J is TRBJ1-2 and V is TRBV2; 8 nucleotides agree with TRBD1. The CDR3 has 14 amino acids. The germline gives CDR1 SNHLY, CDR2 FYNNEI. Here the CDR3 reads CASGEGGTGSFVTF. The CDR3 nucleotides read TGTGCCAGCGGTGAAGGGGGGACAGGATCTTTCGTCACCTTC.

This rearrangement joins TRBV5-1 to TRBJ2-7; 9 positions agree with TRBD2. The CDR3 length is 16 residues. The ends lost 0 bases at V and 2 bases at J; junction bases unmatched: 6. Germline CDR1 and CDR2: SGHRS and YFSETQ. The chain's CDR3 is CASSLDGGGRAYEQYF. The DNA for the CDR3 is TGCGCCAGCAGCTTGGATGGTGGCGGGAGGGCCTACGAGCAGTACTTC.

This sequence joins TRBV5-1 and TRBJ2-5, with TRBD1 matching 7 bases. The V gene's germline CDR1 is SGHRS and CDR2 YFSETQ. CDR3 size: 14 residues. The junction had 4 bases not matched to a gene; V was cut back by 4 bases and J by 1 base. Here the CDR3 DNA reads TGCGCCAGCAGCCCCGGACAGGCCCAAGAGACCCAGTACTTC. It codes for CASSPGQAQETQYF.

The V call is TRBV5-4, the J call TRBJ2-1, with TRBD2 matching 7 bases. Germline V gene sequence: CDR1 SGHNT, CDR2 YYREEE (reference sequence). V lost 0 bases and J lost 2; bases outside the gene matches: 2. This CDR3 is 15 amino acids long. The CDR3 DNA reads TGTGCCAGCAGCTTGGGCGGGAGCGCCTACAATGAGCAGTTCTTC. Translated: CASSLGGSAYNEQFF.

The J gene is TRBJ1-4, the V gene TRBV4-1; TRBD1 agrees at 12 bases. The CDR3 totals 17 residues. V was pared by 4 bases and J by 2 bases, with 5 bases of the junction left unmatched. Germline V CDR1 and CDR2: MGHRA, YSYEKL. The CDR3 nucleotides read TGCGCCAGCAGCCCATCGGGACAGGGGGCGACTAATGAAAAACTGTTTTTT. Translation gives CASSPSGQGATNEKLFF.

V gene TRBV23-1 combines with J gene TRBJ2-1, with 12 positions matching TRBD2. TRBV23-1 is reported as an ORF; its role is uncertain. The CDR3 loop spans 18 amino acids. Trimming removed 7 bases from V and 2 bases from J; junction bases left unmatched: 12. The chain's CDR3 is CASTVFVTSGSTYNEQFF. The CDR3 DNA sequence: TGCGCCAGCACTGTCTTTGTGACTAGCGGGAGTACCTACAATGAGCAGTTCTTC.